The source of this T cell receptor (beta chain) is a study of response to subunit inactivated influenza vaccine. TCRdb re-called the RT-PCR reads with MiXCR, one entry per CDR3 protein. The repertoire holds about 540,000 distinct CDR3 sequences, with approximately 20% as singletons. The table lists this clonotype with a few counts. CDR3 length: 17 amino acids. With 3 bases removed from V and 0 bases from J, the gap between germline ends came to 18 bases. Germline V gene data show CDR1 as SQVTM and CDR2 as ANQGSEA. This same sample was also part of a study on T cells expressing NK-cell markers. That source notes: 5'RACE template switching with UMIs generated TCR beta cDNA. Sorted CD3+CD56+NKG2C+, CD3+CD56+NKG2C- and CD3+CD56-NKG2C+ T cells supplied TCR beta repertoires. Eight donors were sequenced, seven testing HCMV-seropositive and one testing seronegative. Of the CD8+ T cell pool in about six donors, roughly 1.0-8% was accounted for by dominant NKG2C+ clonotypes. Researchers report these clonotypes also headed the CD3+CD56-NKG2C+ fraction in several donors.

The receptor was isolated from a man aged 45-65 years who received an inactivated influenza vaccine. The chain links TRBV29-1 to TRBJ2-1; D may correspond to TRBD1 or TRBD2 (7 bases each). This specimen was CD4+ T cells sorted from PBMCs, taken 11 to 12 days after vaccination. Written as DNA, the CDR3 is TGCAGCGTTGAGGGGGGGGACAGAGACAGCTCCTACAATGAGCAGTTCTTC. It codes for CSVEGGDRDSSYNEQFF.